A selection of T cell receptor beta chains follows, all from one sample in a study of early T cells in non-severe SARS-CoV-2 infection. In TCRdb, the 5' RACE reads were re-called with MiXCR into one record per CDR3 protein. Of about 22,000 distinct CDR3 sequences in the sample, roughly 4.7% were seen once. Input material: whole blood. These receptors were obtained from an adult who was a healthcare worker with PCR-confirmed SARS-CoV-2 infection or an uninfected control (not recorded which). CDR3s include the opening cysteine and the closing phenylalanine or tryptophan. Each record gives: D gene, V gene, clone size, J gene, CDR3 protein, CDR3 DNA. D genes are given only for firm matches. Clone size, where shown, is once, few, many, or a class for clones that have expanded.

D: TRBD2; V: TRBV6-6; size: many; J: TRBJ2-5; CDR3: CASSFSGGAVWETQYF; DNA: TGTGCCAGCAGTTTTAGCGGGGGGGCAGTTTGGGAGACCCAGTACTTC
D: NA; V: TRBV6-6; size: many; J: TRBJ1-4; CDR3: CASSQNEKLFF; DNA: TGTGCCAGCAGTCAGAATGAAAAACTGTTTTTT
D: TRBD1; V: TRBV20-1; size: medium-sized; J: TRBJ1-1; CDR3: CSARDHRGGGTEAFF; DNA: TGCAGTGCTAGAGATCACAGGGGGGGAGGAACTGAAGCTTTCTTT
D: NA; V: TRBV18; size: few; J: TRBJ2-7; CDR3: CASSPSVSSYEQYF; DNA: TGTGCCAGCTCACCATCCGTGAGCTCCTACGAGCAGTACTTC
D: TRBD1; V: TRBV6-6; size: medium-sized; J: TRBJ2-7; CDR3: CASSYYQGAIYEQYF; DNA: TGTGCCAGCAGTTACTATCAGGGGGCGATTTACGAGCAGTACTTC
D: NA; V: TRBV18; size: many; J: TRBJ1-2; CDR3: CASSPLEGLGYTF; DNA: TGTGCCAGCTCACCACTCGAGGGGCTCGGCTACACCTTC
D: TRBD2; V: TRBV10-3; size: NA; J: TRBJ2-3; CDR3: CAISRTSPSTDTQYF; DNA: TGTGCCATCAGCCGGACTAGCCCGAGCACAGATACGCAGTATTTT
D: TRBD2; V: TRBV19; size: many; J: TRBJ2-2; CDR3: CASKRTSGASTGELFF; DNA: TGTGCCAGTAAGCGGACTAGCGGCGCTTCGACCGGGGAGCTGTTTTTT
D: TRBD1; V: TRBV12-3/TRBV12-4; size: many; J: TRBJ1-1; CDR3: CASSFTPGGAGAFF; DNA: TGTGCCAGCAGTTTCACCCCAGGGGGCGCAGGAGCTTTCTTT
D: NA; V: TRBV5-5; size: few; J: TRBJ2-6; CDR3: CASSLETSSGANVLTF; DNA: TGTGCCAGCAGCTTGGAAACGAGCTCTGGGGCCAACGTCCTGACTTTC
D: TRBD2; V: TRBV19; size: NA; J: TRBJ2-3; CDR3: CASSNPPAGGDTQYF; DNA: TGTGCCAGTAGTAACCCCCCGGCGGGGGGCGATACGCAGTATTTT
D: NA; V: TRBV29-1; size: NA; J: TRBJ1-2; CDR3: CSVGGRVYGYTF; DNA: TGCAGCGTTGGGGGACGTGTCTATGGCTACACCTTC
D: NA; V: TRBV5-1; size: many; J: TRBJ2-3; CDR3: CASSLNSRGPSTDTQYF; DNA: TGCGCCAGCAGCTTGAACTCTCGGGGGCCTAGCACAGATACGCAGTATTTT
D: NA; V: TRBV7-8; size: many; J: TRBJ2-7; CDR3: CASSFGGGQASYEQYF; DNA: TGTGCCAGCAGCTTCGGGGGCGGACAGGCCTCCTACGAGCAGTACTTC
D: TRBD2; V: TRBV4-1; size: NA; J: TRBJ2-2; CDR3: CASSQGGLAGHTGELFF; DNA: TGCGCCAGCAGCCAAGGGGGACTAGCGGGGCACACCGGGGAGCTGTTTTTT
D: NA; V: TRBV7-2; size: many; J: TRBJ1-2; CDR3: CGAGRGYTF; DNA: TGTGGGGCAGGGAGAGGCTACACCTTC
D: NA; V: TRBV20-1; size: many; J: TRBJ1-1; CDR3: CSARVFTGFTEAFF; DNA: TGCAGTGCTAGAGTTTTCACAGGGTTCACTGAAGCTTTCTTT
D: NA; V: TRBV14; size: NA; J: TRBJ2-1; CDR3: CASSQLRDSGKNNEQFF; DNA: TGTGCCAGCAGCCAACTCCGGGACTCCGGAAAAAACAATGAGCAGTTCTTC
D: TRBD2; V: TRBV4-2; size: many; J: TRBJ2-2; CDR3: CASSQEFGGRLAVNTGELFF; DNA: TGTGCCAGCAGCCAAGAGTTCGGGGGTCGGCTAGCGGTAAACACCGGGGAGCTGTTTTTT
D: NA; V: TRBV7-2; size: many; J: TRBJ2-7; CDR3: CASSLSVEPTYEQYF; DNA: TGTGCCAGCAGCTTAAGCGTGGAACCTACCTACGAGCAGTACTTC
D: NA; V: TRBV3-1; size: many; J: TRBJ1-3; CDR3: CASSQMPSGNTIYF; DNA: TGTGCCAGCAGCCAAATGCCCTCTGGAAACACCATATATTTT
D: NA; V: TRBV12-3/TRBV12-4; size: many; J: TRBJ1-5; CDR3: CASSLPEQIAQHF; DNA: TGTGCCAGCAGTTTACCGGAGCAGATAGCCCAGCATTTT
D: TRBD1; V: TRBV27; size: NA; J: TRBJ1-1; CDR3: CDSNRGQTITEAFF; DNA: TGTGACAGCAACCGGGGACAGACGATAACTGAAGCTTTCTTT
D: NA; V: TRBV19; size: many; J: TRBJ2-4; CDR3: CASRAEENIQYF; DNA: TGTGCCAGTAGGGCGGAGGAGAACATTCAGTACTTC